This TCR beta chain was retrieved from a study of CD8 T cells in ankylosing spondylitis. General study findings and limits: Some motif variants had been reported before (in reactive arthritis synovial fluid and blood). In ankylosing spondylitis blood, a motif of about eight highly homologous TCR beta variants appeared characteristic. It was reported that disease-linked clones were significantly enriched in matched ankylosing spondylitis synovial fluid.

The authors made TCR beta libraries by quantitative 5'-RACE with molecular barcodes. TCRdb redid the calling of the 5' RACE reads with MiXCR, one entry per CDR3 protein. The data hold some 330,000 distinct CDR3 sequences, with roughly 8% observed a single time. The CDR3 consists of 13 residues. Germline lookup yields CDR1 SGHTA and CDR2 FQGNSA. Trimming took 0 bases from V and 3 from J, leaving 5 bases between them. With respect to this clonotype: Its antigen is as yet unknown.

The sample was blood, either unsorted or a sorted T cell fraction (not recorded which). This clonotype was sampled from a male donor with ankylosing spondylitis. The chain has TRBV7-2 and TRBJ1-1; D gene unclear. The chain's CDR3 is CASSLAADTEAFF. The CDR3 region has the DNA TGTGCCAGCAGCTTAGCGGCGGACACTGAAGCTTTCTTT.